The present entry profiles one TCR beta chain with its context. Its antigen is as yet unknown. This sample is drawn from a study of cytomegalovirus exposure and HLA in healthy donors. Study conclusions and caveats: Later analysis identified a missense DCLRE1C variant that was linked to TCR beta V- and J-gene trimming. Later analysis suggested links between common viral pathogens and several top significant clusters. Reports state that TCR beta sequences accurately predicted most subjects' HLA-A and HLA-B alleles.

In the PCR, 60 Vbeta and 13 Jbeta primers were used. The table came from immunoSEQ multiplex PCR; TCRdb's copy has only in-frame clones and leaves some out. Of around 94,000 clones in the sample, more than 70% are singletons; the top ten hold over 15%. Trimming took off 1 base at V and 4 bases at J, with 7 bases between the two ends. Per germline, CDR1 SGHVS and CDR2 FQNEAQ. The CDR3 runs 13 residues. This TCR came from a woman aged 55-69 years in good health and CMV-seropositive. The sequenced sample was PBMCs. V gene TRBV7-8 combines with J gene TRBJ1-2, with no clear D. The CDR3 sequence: CASSLDRGYGYTF. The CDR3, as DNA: TGTGCCAGCAGCTTAGATCGCGGCTATGGCTACACCTTC.